This TCR beta chain was sequenced for a study of blood T cell repertoires in COVID-19. Study at large: T cells, B-cell-depleted T cells, or PBMCs supplied cDNA or gDNA.

TCRdb's table, derived via immunoSEQ multiplex PCR, lists solely in-frame clones and lacks some. This sample yields roughly 220,000 clones, of which around 90% are seen a single time; approximately 15% belongs to the top ten. CDR1 is SGHAT and CDR2 is FQNNGV in the germline V gene. V lost 0 bases, J lost 7 bases, and 15 bases lay in between. This CDR3 has 15 amino acids. Clinical history as reported by participants underpinned cohort assignment. The sequencing sample was made of PBMCs or T cells enriched from blood (not recorded which). The V call is TRBV11-2, the J call TRBJ2-5; no definite D call. The clonotype was recovered from a man between 25 and 39 years old who had been exposed to COVID-19. The CDR3 DNA reads as TGTGCCAGCAGCTTAGACAGCACCAGAGCGCGGACCCAGTACTTC. This sequence encodes CASSLDSTRARTQYF. Full variable domain (remainder filled in from reference TRBV11-2 and TRBJ2-5): EAGVAQSPRYKIIEKRQSVAFWCNPISGHATLYWYQQILGQGPKLLIQFQNNGVVDDSQLPKDRFSAERLKGVDSTLKIQPAKLEDSAVYLCASSLDSTRARTQYFGPGTRLLVL.